Sequencing of this TCR beta chain was carried out in a study of T cell responses to AZD1222 COVID-19 vaccine. Produced via immunoSEQ multiplex PCR; TCRdb's table is partial and in-frame only. The data show around 130,000 clones, with about 90% seen just once and around 8% held by the top ten. Details on this clone: What it binds is unknown.

Study outcomes and limitations: White British donors predominated, females outnumbered males, and clonal diversity was possibly underestimated. The study found Spike-specific TCR breadth and depth rose after two AZD1222 doses. Samples come after the peak T cell response, not at day 14. Among spike-specific TCRs, nearly half reportedly target unmutated variant regions.

CDR1 is DFQATT and CDR2 is SNEGSKA in the germline V gene (reference sequence). This CDR3 has 13 amino acids. Losses at the gene ends were 3 bases for V and 6 bases for J; bases not matched to a gene: 1. The sequence was obtained from an adult who received the MenACWY meningococcal vaccine as a control. The chain employs TRBV20-1 and TRBJ1-5; 11 nucleotides agree with TRBD1. This specimen consisted of peripheral blood, obtained 28 days after the second dose of the MenACWY control vaccine. The CDR3 DNA is TGCAGTGCTAGTGGGACAGGGGGTCAGCCCCAGCATTTT. It translates to CSASGTGGQPQHF.